The sequence of this TCR beta chain was determined in a study of CD8+ T cells in alopecia areata. Findings of the study overall: TCRs were shared less clearly across patients than in mice, possibly for HLA-related reasons. The study found higher clonality in lesional than normal scalp, especially in alopecia totalis/universalis. Normal-skin resident alphabeta T cells also appear among scalp sample sequences.

Sequencing relied on a cDNA template that was reverse transcribed from extracted RNA. Sequencing was performed with immunoSEQ multiplex PCR; in TCRdb, only in-frame clones are kept and a portion is missing. The table shows around 150,000 clones, with about 54% occurring only once. Investigators sorted PBMCs to obtain both CD4+ and CD8+ T cells. A note on this clone: Its antigen is still unknown.

V lost 6 bases and J 0 bases, leaving 12 bases between the germline ends. This CDR3 region has 14 residues. Germline V gene sequence: CDR1 GTSNPN, CDR2 SVGIG (reference sequence). The rearrangement links TRBV30 to TRBJ1-3; perhaps TRBD1 as D (6 bases). The receptor's source is a human donor in good health. The sequenced sample was CD4+ T cells sorted from blood. CDR3 sequence (DNA): TGTGCCTGCCGGACAGCTTCCTCTGGAAACACCATATATTTT. As protein: CACRTASSGNTIYF.